This entry concerns a single TCR beta chain. Since a much larger clone is just one base distant, this may be a read error. Deletions cut 5 bases from V and 6 bases from J, with 20 bases between. Germline V CDR1 and CDR2: SGHVS, FNYEAQ. CDR3 size: 15 residues. The entry originates in a study of T cell repertoires in cytomegalovirus infection. Study-wide context: Public TCR beta signatures indicated both CMV infection and matching HLA type.

Via MiXCR, TCRdb re-called the reads, giving one row per CDR3 protein. The data hold under 200,000 distinct CDR3 sequences, with roughly 9.8% observed a single time. The chain combines TRBV7-6 with TRBJ2-7; D perhaps matches TRBD1 (6 bases). The sequenced sample was PBMCs. The receptor was isolated from a human donor in good health (CMV status not recorded). Some clones in this sample may be carry-over from other donors' samples. The CDR3 region is CASSPGPRGTFEQYF. Written as DNA, the CDR3 is TGTGCCAGCAGCCCCGGGCCCAGGGGTACCTTCGAGCAGTACTTC.